These 11 T cell receptor beta chains share one sample of origin, sequenced in a study of graft-versus-host responses after intestinal transplantation. Profiling relied on immunoSEQ multiplex PCR, and the TCRdb table lists in-frame clones only, not all of them. This sample carries about 24,000 clones, roughly 85% of them seen once, and the ten largest clones take 0.96%. The sequencing here drew on PBMCs, taken approximately 450 days after intestinal transplant. The receptors come from a human patient who received an intestinal transplant, so some T cells may come from the graft donor.

Here the CDR3 reads CASSVDRSGANVLTF. Here the CDR3 DNA reads TGTGCCAGCAGCGTGGACAGGTCTGGGGCCAACGTCCTGACTTTC. The gene calls are TRBV5-4 and TRBJ2-6; 7 nucleotides agree with TRBD1. Germline V gene lookup returns CDR1 SGHNT and CDR2 YYREEE (reference sequence). V trimming: 4 bases; J trimming: 1 base; junction bases outside the gene matches: 2. This CDR3 comprises 15 residues.

The chain is built from TRBV6-1 and TRBJ2-3, with D unclear. V lost 7 bases and J lost 4, with 15 bases in between. Looked up from germline, CDR1 is MNHNS and CDR2 is SASEGT. The CDR3 covers 14 residues. CDR3 protein: CASTPRLRSDTQYF. CDR3 sequence (DNA): TGTGCCAGCACCCCGAGGCTGAGGTCAGATACGCAGTATTTT.

The V and J genes are TRBV7-2 and TRBJ1-1, with D unclear. The CDR3 consists of 12 residues. Germline values: CDR1 SGHTA, CDR2 FQGNSA. Trimming took off 3 bases at V and 8 bases at J, with 10 bases between the two ends. CDR3 DNA: TGTGCCAGCAGCTTTTACAGCCGGGAAGCTTTCTTT. Translation gives CASSFYSREAFF.

The CDR3 DNA is TGTGCCAGCGCCCAGGGGACTAGCGGTTGGGAGCAGTACTTC. It yields the protein CASAQGTSGWEQYF. V usage is TRBV5-6 and J usage is TRBJ2-5, with 11 bases matching TRBD2. The germline V gene encodes CDR1 SGHDT and CDR2 YYEEEE. V was clipped by 7 bases and J by 11 bases; unmatched bases: 13. The CDR3 contains 14 residues.

The chain links TRBV6-1 to TRBJ1-4; 7 bases fit TRBD1. V shed 0 bases and J 0 bases; nucleotides not matched to a gene: 4. The CDR3 spans 17 residues. CDR1 and CDR2 from the germline V gene are MNHNS and SASEGT. Here the CDR3 reads CASSEAGQATTNEKLFF. As DNA, the CDR3 is TGTGCCAGCAGTGAAGCCGGACAGGCCACAACTAATGAAAAACTGTTTTTT.

This clone was detected only a few times. V gene TRBV5-1 combines with J gene TRBJ2-7, with D perhaps matching TRBD1 (6 bases). V was clipped by 0 bases and J by 0 bases, with 16 bases between them. The germline V gene has CDR1 SGHRS and CDR2 YFSETQ. This CDR3 has 17 amino acids. The CDR3 reads CASSLGGGRTSSYEQYF. CDR3 DNA: TGCGCCAGCAGCTTGGGTGGGGGCCGAACGAGCTCCTACGAGCAGTACTTC.

The genes are TRBV7-9 and TRBJ2-5; unclear D gene. From germline, CDR1 is SEHNR and CDR2 FQNEAQ (reference sequence). This CDR3 region has 13 residues. V was pared by 4 bases and J by 2 bases, with 8 bases between. CDR3 DNA sequence: TGTGCCAGCAGCTATAGGCGGCAAGAGACCCAGTACTTC. As protein: CASSYRRQETQYF.

The chain is built from TRBV18 and TRBJ2-1, with 10 bases that match TRBD2. J was trimmed by 3 bases and V by 2 bases; bases with no gene match: 7. CDR3 length equals 17 residues. Germline CDR1 is KGHSH and CDR2 is LQKENI. The CDR3 protein is CASSPRTSGLVYNEQFF. The CDR3 DNA reads as TGTGCCAGCTCACCAAGGACTAGCGGCCTGGTCTACAATGAGCAGTTCTTC.

V gene TRBV5-1 combines with J gene TRBJ2-3; possibly TRBD2 for D (6 bases). Germline lookup yields CDR1 SGHRS and CDR2 YFSETQ. The CDR3 is 14 residues long. V lost 6 bases to trimming and J lost 1 base, with 12 bases between them. CDR3 protein: CASTGGQGTDTQYF. The CDR3 nucleotides read TGCGCCAGCACCGGAGGGCAAGGCACAGATACGCAGTATTTT.

The rearrangement links TRBV10-2 to TRBJ2-1; 10 bases are shared with TRBD2. CDR1 is WSHSY, CDR2 SAAADI, per germline. The CDR3 spans 16 residues. V trimming: 0 bases; J trimming: 9 bases; junction bases outside the gene matches: 8. This CDR3 reads CASSESLAGALTEQFF. DNA of the CDR3: TGCGCCAGCAGTGAGTCGCTAGCGGGAGCCCTAACTGAGCAGTTCTTC.

This clone was observed a single time. V is TRBV19 and J is TRBJ2-7; TRBD1 matches 11 bases. Trimming removed 5 bases from V and 0 bases from J; junction bases left unmatched: 3. The CDR3 totals 15 residues. From germline, CDR1 is LNHDA and CDR2 SQIVND (reference sequence). The chain's CDR3 is CASSLGQGVSYEQYF. As DNA, the CDR3 is TGTGCCAGTAGTCTGGGACAGGGGGTCTCCTACGAGCAGTACTTC. The full variable domain, its missing parts supplied by reference TRBV19 and TRBJ2-7, is DGGITQSPKYLFRKEGQNVTLSCEQNLNHDAMYWYRQDPGQGLRLIYYSQIVNDFQKGDIAEGYSVSREKKESFPLTVTSAQKNPTAFYLCASSLGQGVSYEQYFGPGTRLTVT.